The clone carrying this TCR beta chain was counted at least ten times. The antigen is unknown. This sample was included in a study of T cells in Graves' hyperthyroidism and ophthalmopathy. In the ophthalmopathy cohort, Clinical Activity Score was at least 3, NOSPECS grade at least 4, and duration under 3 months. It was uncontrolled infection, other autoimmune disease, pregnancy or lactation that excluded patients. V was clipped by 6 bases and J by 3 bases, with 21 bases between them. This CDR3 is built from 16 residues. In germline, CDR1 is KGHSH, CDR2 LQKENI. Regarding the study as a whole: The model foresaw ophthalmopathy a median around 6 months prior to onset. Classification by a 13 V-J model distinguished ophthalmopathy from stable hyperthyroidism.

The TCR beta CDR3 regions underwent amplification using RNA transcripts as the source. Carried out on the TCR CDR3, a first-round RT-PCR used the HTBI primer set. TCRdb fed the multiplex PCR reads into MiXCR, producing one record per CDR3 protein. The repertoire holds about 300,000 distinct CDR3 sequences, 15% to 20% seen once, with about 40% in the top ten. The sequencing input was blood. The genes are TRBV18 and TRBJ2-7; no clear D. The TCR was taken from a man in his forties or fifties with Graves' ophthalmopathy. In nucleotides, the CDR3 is TGTGCCAGCTCCCCCCAAGACACTCCCTGGGACTACGAGCAGTACTTC. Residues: CASSPQDTPWDYEQYF. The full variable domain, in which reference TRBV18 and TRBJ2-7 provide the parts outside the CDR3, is NAGVMQNPRHLVRRRGQEARLRCSPMKGHSHVYWYRQLPEEGLKFMVYLQKENIIDESGMPKERFSAEFPKEGPSILRIQQVVRGDSAAYFCASSPQDTPWDYEQYFGPGTRLTVT.